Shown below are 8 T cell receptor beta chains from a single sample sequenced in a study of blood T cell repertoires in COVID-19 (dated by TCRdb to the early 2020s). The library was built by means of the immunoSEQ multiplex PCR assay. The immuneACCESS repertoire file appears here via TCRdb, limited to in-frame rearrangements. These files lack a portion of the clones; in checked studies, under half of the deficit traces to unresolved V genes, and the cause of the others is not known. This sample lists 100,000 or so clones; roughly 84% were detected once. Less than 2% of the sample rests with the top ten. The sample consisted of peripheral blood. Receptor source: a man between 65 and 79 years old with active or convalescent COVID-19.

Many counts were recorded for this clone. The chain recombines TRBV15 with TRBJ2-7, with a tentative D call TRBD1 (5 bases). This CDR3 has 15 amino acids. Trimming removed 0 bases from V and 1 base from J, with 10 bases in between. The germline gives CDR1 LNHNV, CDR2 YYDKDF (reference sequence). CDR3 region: CATSRETEASYEQYF. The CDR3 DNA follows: TGTGCCACCAGCAGAGAGACAGAGGCATCCTACGAGCAGTACTTC.

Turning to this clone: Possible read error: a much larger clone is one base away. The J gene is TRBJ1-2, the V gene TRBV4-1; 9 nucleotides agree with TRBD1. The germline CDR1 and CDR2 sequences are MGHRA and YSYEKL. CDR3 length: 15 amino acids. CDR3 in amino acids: CVSSQLDRGGYGYTF. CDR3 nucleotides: TGCGTCAGCAGCCAACTGGACAGGGGTGGCTATGGCTACACCTTC.

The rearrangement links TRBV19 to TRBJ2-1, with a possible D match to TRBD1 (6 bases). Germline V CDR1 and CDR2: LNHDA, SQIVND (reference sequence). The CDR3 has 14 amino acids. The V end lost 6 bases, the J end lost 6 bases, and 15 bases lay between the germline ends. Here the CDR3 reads CASRVEDRTNEQFF. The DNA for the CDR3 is TGTGCCAGTAGAGTGGAGGACAGAACCAATGAGCAGTTCTTC.

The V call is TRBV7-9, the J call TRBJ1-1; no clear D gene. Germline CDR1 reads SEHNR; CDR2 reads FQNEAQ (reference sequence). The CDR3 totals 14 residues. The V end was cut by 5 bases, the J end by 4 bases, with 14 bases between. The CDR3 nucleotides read TGTGCCAGCAGCCCAGCGGAGTGGGGCACTGAAGCTTTCTTT. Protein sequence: CASSPAEWGTEAFF.

The CDR3 DNA is TGTGCCAGCAGCTCCGCAACGGTAGCGGGTGAAGAGACCCAGTACTTC. Translation gives CASSSATVAGEETQYF. The chain combines TRBV7-9 with TRBJ2-5, with 7 positions matching TRBD2. Per germline, CDR1 SEHNR and CDR2 FQNEAQ (reference sequence). The CDR3 loop spans 16 amino acids. V lost 4 bases to trimming and J lost 3 bases; unmatched junction nucleotides: 11.

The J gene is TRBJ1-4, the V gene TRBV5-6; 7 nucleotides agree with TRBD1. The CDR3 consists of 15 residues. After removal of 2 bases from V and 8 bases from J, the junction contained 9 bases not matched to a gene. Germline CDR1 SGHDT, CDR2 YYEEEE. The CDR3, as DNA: TGTGCCAGCAGCTTTACAGGGGTACTGGACGAAAAACTGTTTTTT. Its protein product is CASSFTGVLDEKLFF.

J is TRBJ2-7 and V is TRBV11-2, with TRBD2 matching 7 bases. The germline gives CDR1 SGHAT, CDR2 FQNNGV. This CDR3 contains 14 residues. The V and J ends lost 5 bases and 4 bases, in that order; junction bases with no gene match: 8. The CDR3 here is CASSPEALAYEQYF. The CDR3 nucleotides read TGTGCCAGCAGCCCGGAGGCACTAGCGTACGAGCAGTACTTC.

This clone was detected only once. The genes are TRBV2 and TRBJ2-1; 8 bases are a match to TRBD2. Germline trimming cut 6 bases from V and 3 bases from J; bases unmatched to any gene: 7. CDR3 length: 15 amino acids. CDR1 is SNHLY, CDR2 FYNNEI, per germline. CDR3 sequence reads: CASSLSGTLYNEQFF. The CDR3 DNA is TGTGCCAGCAGCCTTAGCGGGACCCTCTACAATGAGCAGTTCTTC.